This T cell receptor beta chain was recovered during a study of blood T cell repertoires in COVID-19. Across the study: Donors in the United States, Italy and Spain gave samples during acute or convalescent COVID-19.

Per the original methods: By means of reference gene primer amplification, nucleated cell counts were estimated. Profiled with immunoSEQ multiplex PCR; TCRdb holds only in-frame clones, not every one. The V and J calls and the clone size are those of that table, but D and trimming were determined from the DNA. The sample yields under 200,000 clones, about nine tenths seen once. The germline V gene encodes CDR1 ENHRY and CDR2 SYGVKD. Trimming removed 8 bases from V and 3 bases from J, with 11 bases in between. The CDR3 totals 13 residues. The rearrangement joins TRBV10-3 to TRBJ1-5; D remains unclear. The TCR was taken from a woman aged 70-85 years with acute or convalescent COVID-19. Sequencing was carried out using peripheral blood. CDR3 sequence: CAIQQAFNQPQHF. The CDR3 region has the DNA TGTGCCATCCAGCAGGCATTCAATCAGCCCCAGCATTTT.